This section outlines one TCR beta chain sequence together with its context. These data come from a study of T cell changes during pregnancy in multiple sclerosis. V was cut by 3 bases and J by 6 bases, with 14 bases left in between. CDR1 and CDR2 from the germline V gene are PRHDT and FYEKMQ (reference sequence). The CDR3 is 14 amino acids. Using immunoSEQ multiplex PCR, the repertoire was profiled, and TCRdb retains in-frame clones only, with some absent. The data show 40,000 or so clones, approximately 90% seen once. The sequence came from a female donor with multiple sclerosis, enrolled in a pregnancy study. Sequenced material: CD4+ T cells from peripheral blood mononuclear cells, taken in the third trimester of pregnancy. The chain couples TRBV13 to TRBJ1-2; tentatively, D is TRBD1 (6 bases). The DNA of the CDR3 is TGTGCCAGCAGCTTCACAGGGAGTAGAGATGGCTACACCTTC. Its protein product is CASSFTGSRDGYTF.